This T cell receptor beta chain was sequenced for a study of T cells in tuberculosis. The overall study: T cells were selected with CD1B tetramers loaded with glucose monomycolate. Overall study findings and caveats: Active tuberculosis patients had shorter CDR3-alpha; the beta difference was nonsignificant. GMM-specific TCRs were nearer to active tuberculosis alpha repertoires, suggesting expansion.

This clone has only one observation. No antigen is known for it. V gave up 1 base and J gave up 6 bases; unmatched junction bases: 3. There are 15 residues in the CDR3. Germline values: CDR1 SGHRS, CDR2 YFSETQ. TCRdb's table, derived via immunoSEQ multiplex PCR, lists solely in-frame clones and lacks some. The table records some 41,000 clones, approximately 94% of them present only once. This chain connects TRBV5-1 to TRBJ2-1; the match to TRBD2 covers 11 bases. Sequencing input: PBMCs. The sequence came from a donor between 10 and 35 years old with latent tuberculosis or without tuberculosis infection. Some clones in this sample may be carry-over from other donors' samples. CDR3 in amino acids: CASSLFSGRANEQFF. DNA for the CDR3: TGCGCCAGCAGCTTGTTTAGCGGGAGGGCCAATGAGCAGTTCTTC. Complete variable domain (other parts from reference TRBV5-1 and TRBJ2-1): KAGVTQTPRYLIKTRGQQVTLSCSPISGHRSVSWYQQTPGQGLQFLFEYFSETQRNKGNFPGRFSGRQFSNSRSEMNVSTLELGDSALYLCASSLFSGRANEQFFGPGTRLTVL.